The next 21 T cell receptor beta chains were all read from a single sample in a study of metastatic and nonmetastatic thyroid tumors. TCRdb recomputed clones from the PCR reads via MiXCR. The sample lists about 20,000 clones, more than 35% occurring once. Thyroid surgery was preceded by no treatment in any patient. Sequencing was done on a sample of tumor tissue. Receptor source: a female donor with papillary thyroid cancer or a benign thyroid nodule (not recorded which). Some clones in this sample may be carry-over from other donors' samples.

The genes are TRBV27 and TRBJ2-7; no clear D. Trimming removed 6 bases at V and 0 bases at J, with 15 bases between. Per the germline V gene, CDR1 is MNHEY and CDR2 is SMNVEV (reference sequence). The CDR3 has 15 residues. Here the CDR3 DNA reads TGTGCCAGCAGACCCGGGCCCAAATACTCCTACGAGCAGTACTTC. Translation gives CASRPGPKYSYEQYF.

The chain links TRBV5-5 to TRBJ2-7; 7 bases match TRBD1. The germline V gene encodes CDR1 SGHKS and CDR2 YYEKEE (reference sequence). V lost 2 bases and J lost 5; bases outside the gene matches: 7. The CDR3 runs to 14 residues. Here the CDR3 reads CASSFGRGFDEQYF. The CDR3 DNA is TGTGCCAGCAGCTTTGGCAGGGGGTTCGACGAGCAGTACTTC.

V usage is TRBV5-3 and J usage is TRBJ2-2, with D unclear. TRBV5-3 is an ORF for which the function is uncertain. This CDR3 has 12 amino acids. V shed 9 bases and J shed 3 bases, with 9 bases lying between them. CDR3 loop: CATSWDTGELFF. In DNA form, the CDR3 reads TGTGCCACAAGTTGGGACACCGGGGAGCTGTTTTTT.

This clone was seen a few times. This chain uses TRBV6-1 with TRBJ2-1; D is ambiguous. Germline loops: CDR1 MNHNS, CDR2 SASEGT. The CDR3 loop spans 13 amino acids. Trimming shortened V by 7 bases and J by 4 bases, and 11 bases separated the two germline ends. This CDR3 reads CASIQRWYNEQFF. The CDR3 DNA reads TGTGCCAGCATACAGAGATGGTACAATGAGCAGTTCTTC.

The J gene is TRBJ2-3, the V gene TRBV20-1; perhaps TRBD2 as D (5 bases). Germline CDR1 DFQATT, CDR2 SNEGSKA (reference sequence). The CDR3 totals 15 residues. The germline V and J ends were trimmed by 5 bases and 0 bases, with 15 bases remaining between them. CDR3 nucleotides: TGCAGTGCTCTGAGGCCCAGCGGAAGCACAGATACGCAGTATTTT. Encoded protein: CSALRPSGSTDTQYF.

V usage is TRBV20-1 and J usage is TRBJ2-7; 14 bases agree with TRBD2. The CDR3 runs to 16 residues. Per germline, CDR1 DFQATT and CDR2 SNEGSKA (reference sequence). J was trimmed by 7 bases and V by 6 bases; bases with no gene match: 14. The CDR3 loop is CSAPAPGLAGAGEQYF. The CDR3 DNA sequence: TGCAGTGCCCCAGCTCCGGGACTAGCGGGAGCGGGGGAGCAGTACTTC.

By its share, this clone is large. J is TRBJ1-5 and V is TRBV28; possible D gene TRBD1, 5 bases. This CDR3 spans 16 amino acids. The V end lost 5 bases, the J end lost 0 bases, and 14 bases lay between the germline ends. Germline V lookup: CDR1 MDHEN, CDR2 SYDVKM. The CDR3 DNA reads TGTGCCAGCAGTCCCGGGGGGGTTTATAGCAATCAGCCCCAGCATTTT. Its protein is CASSPGGVYSNQPQHF.

Here the CDR3 reads CASSYAWLNYGYTF. Here the CDR3 DNA reads TGTGCCAGCAGTTACGCTTGGCTAAACTATGGCTACACCTTC. The chain employs TRBV6-2 or TRBV6-3 and TRBJ1-2; no reliable D call. Trimming cost V 2 bases and J 2 bases, with 9 bases left between them. The germline V gene encodes CDR1 MNHEY and CDR2 SVGEGT. The CDR3 length is 14 residues.

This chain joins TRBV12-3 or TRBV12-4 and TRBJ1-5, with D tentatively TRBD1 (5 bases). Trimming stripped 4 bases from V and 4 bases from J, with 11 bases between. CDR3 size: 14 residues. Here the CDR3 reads CASSSGLMNQPQHF. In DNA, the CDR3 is TGTGCCAGCAGTTCAGGGTTGATGAATCAGCCCCAGCATTTT.

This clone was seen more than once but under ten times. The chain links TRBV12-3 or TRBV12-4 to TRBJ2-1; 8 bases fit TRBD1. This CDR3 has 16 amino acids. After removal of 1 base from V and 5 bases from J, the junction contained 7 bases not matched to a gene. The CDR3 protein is CASSLEQGVVNNEQFF. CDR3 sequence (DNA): TGTGCCAGCAGTTTAGAACAGGGGGTCGTTAACAATGAGCAGTTCTTC.

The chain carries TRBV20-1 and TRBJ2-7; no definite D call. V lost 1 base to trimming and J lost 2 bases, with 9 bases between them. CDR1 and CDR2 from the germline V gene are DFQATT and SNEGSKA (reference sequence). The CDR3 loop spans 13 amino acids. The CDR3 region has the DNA TGCAGTGCTAGAGTGGCTGGCACCTACGAGCAGTACTTC. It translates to CSARVAGTYEQYF.

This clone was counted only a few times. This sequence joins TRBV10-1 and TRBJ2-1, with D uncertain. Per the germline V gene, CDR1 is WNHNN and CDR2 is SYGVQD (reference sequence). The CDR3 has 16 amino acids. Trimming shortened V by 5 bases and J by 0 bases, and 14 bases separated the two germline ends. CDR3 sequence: CASSPDETRSYNEQFF. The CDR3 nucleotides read TGCGCCAGCAGTCCGGACGAAACCCGCTCCTACAATGAGCAGTTCTTC.

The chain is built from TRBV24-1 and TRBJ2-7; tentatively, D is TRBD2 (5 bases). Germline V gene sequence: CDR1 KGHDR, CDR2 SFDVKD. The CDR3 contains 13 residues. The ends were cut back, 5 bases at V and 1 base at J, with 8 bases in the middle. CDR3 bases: TGTGCCACCAGTGTGGGGAGTTCCTACGAGCAGTACTTC. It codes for CATSVGSSYEQYF.

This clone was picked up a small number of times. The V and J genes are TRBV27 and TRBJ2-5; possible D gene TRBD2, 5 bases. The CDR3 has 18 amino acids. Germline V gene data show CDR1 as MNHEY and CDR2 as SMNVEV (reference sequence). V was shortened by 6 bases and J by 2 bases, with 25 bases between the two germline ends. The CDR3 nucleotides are TGTGCCAGCAGGACTACGGGCATGAGCGGACGGATGCAAGAGACCCAGTACTTC. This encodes CASRTTGMSGRMQETQYF.

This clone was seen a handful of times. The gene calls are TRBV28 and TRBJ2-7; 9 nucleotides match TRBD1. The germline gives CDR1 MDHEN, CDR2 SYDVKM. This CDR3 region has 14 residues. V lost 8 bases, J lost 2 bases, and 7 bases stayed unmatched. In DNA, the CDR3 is TGTGCCAGCGGTACAGGGGGCCCAACCTACGAGCAGTACTTC. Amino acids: CASGTGGPTYEQYF. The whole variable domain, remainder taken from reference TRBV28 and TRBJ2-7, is DVKVTQSSRYLVKRTGEKVFLECVQDMDHENMFWYRQDPGLGLRLIYFSYDVKMKEKGDIPEGYSVSREKKERFSLILESASTNQTSMYLCASGTGGPTYEQYFGPGTRLTVT.

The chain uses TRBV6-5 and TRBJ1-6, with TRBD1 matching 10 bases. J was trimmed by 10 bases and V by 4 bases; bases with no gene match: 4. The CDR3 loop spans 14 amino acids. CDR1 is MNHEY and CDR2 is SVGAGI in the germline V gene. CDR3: CASSLGDRGSPLHF. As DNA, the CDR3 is TGTGCCAGCAGTTTGGGGGACAGGGGATCACCCCTCCACTTT.

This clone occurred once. The CDR3 spells CASSTARAYPSPDEQYF. For the CDR3, the DNA is TGTGCCAGCAGCACAGCGAGGGCCTACCCCTCACCTGACGAGCAGTACTTC. This chain joins TRBV7-2 and TRBJ2-7; weak D call: TRBD2 (5 bases). The CDR3 runs 17 residues. V lost 5 bases, J lost 5 bases, and 25 bases lay in between. From germline, CDR1 is SGHTA and CDR2 FQGNSA.

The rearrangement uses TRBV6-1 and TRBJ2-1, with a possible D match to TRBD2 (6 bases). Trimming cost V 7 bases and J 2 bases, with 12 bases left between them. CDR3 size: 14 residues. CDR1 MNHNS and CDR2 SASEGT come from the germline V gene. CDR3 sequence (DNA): TGTGCCAGCAAGGGCGGGGTGACCTACAATGAGCAGTTCTTC. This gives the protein CASKGGVTYNEQFF.

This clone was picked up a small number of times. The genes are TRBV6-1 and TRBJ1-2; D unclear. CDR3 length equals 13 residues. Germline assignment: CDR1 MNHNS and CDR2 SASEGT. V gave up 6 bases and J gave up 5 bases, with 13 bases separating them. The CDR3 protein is CASRPGPLYGYTF. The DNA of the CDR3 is TGTGCCAGCAGACCGGGCCCCTTGTATGGCTACACCTTC.

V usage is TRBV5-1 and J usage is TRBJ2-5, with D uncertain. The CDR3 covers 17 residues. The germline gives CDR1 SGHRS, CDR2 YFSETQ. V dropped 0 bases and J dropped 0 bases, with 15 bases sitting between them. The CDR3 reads CASSLGGQTKNQETQYF. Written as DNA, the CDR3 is TGCGCCAGCAGCTTGGGAGGTCAGACAAAGAACCAAGAGACCCAGTACTTC.

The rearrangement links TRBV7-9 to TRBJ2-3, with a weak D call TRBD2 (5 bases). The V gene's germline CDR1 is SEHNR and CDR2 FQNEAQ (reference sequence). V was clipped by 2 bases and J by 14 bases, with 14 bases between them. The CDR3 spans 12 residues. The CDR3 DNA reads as TGTGCCAGCAGCTTAAGGGAGTATGTACCGTATTTT. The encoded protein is CASSLREYVPYF.